The clone carrying this TCR beta chain was observed a handful of times. This specimen belongs to a study of PD-1 and CTLA-4 blockade in melanoma. Sequenced by immunoSEQ multiplex PCR; TCRdb stores in-frame clones only, minus some. The sample holds about 32,000 clones; less than 90% are singletons and the top ten take around 5.8%. V lost 5 bases and J 0 bases, leaving 11 bases between the germline ends. Germline V gives CDR1 SNHLY, CDR2 FYNNEI. There are 15 residues in the CDR3. This sample comprised CD8+ T cells from peripheral blood, obtained from a patient given anti-PD-1 treatment. The J gene is TRBJ1-5, the V gene TRBV2, with D possibly TRBD1 on 5 matching bases. The receptor was isolated from a human donor with melanoma. The CDR3 sequence: CASSPGTISNQPQHF. For the CDR3, the DNA is TGTGCCAGCAGTCCCGGGACCATTAGCAATCAGCCCCAGCATTTT.